The rows below give T cell receptor beta chains drawn from one sample of a study of CD8 T cells in Susac syndrome. TCRdb ran MiXCR on the immunoSEQ multiplex PCR reads and lists one entry per CDR3 protein. The repertoire holds roughly 110,000 distinct CDR3 sequences, about 90% seen once, with more than 0.13% in the top ten. The sample taken for sequencing was CD4+ T cells from PBMCs. These receptor sequences come from a human donor in good health. Both conserved end residues are part of each CDR3. The D gene is left open where the match is weak. Clone size appears in some rows only: once, few, many, or a class for an expanded clone.

J gene: TRBJ2-5; V gene: TRBV7-3; D gene: NA; clone size: NA; CDR3 DNA: TGTGCCAGCAGCTTAATGTCTCGGGGGAAAGAGACCCAGTACTTC; CDR3 protein: CASSLMSRGKETQYF
J gene: TRBJ1-2; V gene: TRBV7-9; D gene: TRBD1; clone size: NA; CDR3 DNA: TGTGCCAGCAGCCCAATGACGGACAGGGCCTCGAACTATGGCTACACCTTC; CDR3 protein: CASSPMTDRASNYGYTF
J gene: TRBJ2-2; V gene: TRBV29-1; D gene: NA; clone size: NA; CDR3 DNA: TGCAGCGTCCGAGTGTTTCCCGGGGAGCTGTTTTTT; CDR3 protein: CSVRVFPGELFF
J gene: TRBJ2-1; V gene: TRBV7-2; D gene: NA; clone size: NA; CDR3 DNA: TGTGCCAGCAGCTTTAAAGGGGTTGAGCAGTTCTTC; CDR3 protein: CASSFKGVEQFF
J gene: TRBJ1-1; V gene: TRBV20-1; D gene: NA; clone size: NA; CDR3 DNA: TGCAGTGCTAGCCCAGGGTTCACTGAAGCTTTCTTT; CDR3 protein: CSASPGFTEAFF
J gene: TRBJ1-2; V gene: TRBV4-2; D gene: TRBD1; clone size: NA; CDR3 DNA: TGTGCCAGCAGCCAAGATCTTCTTGGGCAGGGGGCTTTCTATGGCTACACCTTC; CDR3 protein: CASSQDLLGQGAFYGYTF
J gene: TRBJ2-2; V gene: TRBV11-2; D gene: NA; clone size: NA; CDR3 DNA: TGTGCCAGCAGCTTAGCGGCAGCGAACACCGGGGAGCTGTTTTTT; CDR3 protein: CASSLAAANTGELFF
J gene: TRBJ2-1; V gene: TRBV7-2; D gene: TRBD2; clone size: NA; CDR3 DNA: TGTGCCAGCGTTCCCCCAGGCGGGGGGGCCGAGGAGCAGTTCTTC; CDR3 protein: CASVPPGGGAEEQFF
J gene: TRBJ2-1; V gene: TRBV2; D gene: NA; clone size: NA; CDR3 DNA: TGTGCCAGCCTAGAGGGACCACTCTACAATGAGCAGTTCTTC; CDR3 protein: CASLEGPLYNEQFF
J gene: TRBJ1-5; V gene: TRBV6-2/TRBV6-3; D gene: NA; clone size: NA; CDR3 DNA: TGTGCCAGCAGTTACGACAATTATCAGCCCCAGCATTTT; CDR3 protein: CASSYDNYQPQHF
J gene: TRBJ2-5; V gene: TRBV7-9; D gene: NA; clone size: NA; CDR3 DNA: TGTGCCAGCAGCCCTCCGGGCTCCGAGACCCAGTACTTC; CDR3 protein: CASSPPGSETQYF
J gene: TRBJ2-5; V gene: TRBV4-2; D gene: TRBD1; clone size: NA; CDR3 DNA: TGTGCCAGCAGCCATACGGACAGGGGGCAAGAGACCCAGTACTTC; CDR3 protein: CASSHTDRGQETQYF
J gene: TRBJ1-3; V gene: TRBV30; D gene: TRBD1; clone size: NA; CDR3 DNA: TGTGCCTGGAGTGGGGTCGGGACAGGGCAATCTCAACACTCTGGAAACACCATATATTTT; CDR3 protein: CAWSGVGTGQSQHSGNTIYF
J gene: TRBJ1-2; V gene: TRBV25-1; D gene: NA; clone size: NA; CDR3 DNA: TGTGCCAGCAGTGAAGGGATGAACTATGGCTACACCTTC; CDR3 protein: CASSEGMNYGYTF
J gene: TRBJ2-3; V gene: TRBV6-4; D gene: TRBD2; clone size: once; CDR3 DNA: TGTGCCAGCAGTGAGAGCGGCGGGGGGCCCACAGATACGCAGTATTTT; CDR3 protein: CASSESGGGPTDTQYF
J gene: TRBJ2-7; V gene: TRBV20-1; D gene: TRBD1; clone size: NA; CDR3 DNA: TGCAGTGCACGACAGGGTACCTACGAGCAGTACTTC; CDR3 protein: CSARQGTYEQYF
J gene: TRBJ1-1; V gene: TRBV19; D gene: NA; clone size: NA; CDR3 DNA: TGTGCCAGTACCCCGGCAGGCTTGAACACTGAAGCTTTCTTT; CDR3 protein: CASTPAGLNTEAFF
J gene: TRBJ2-1; V gene: TRBV12-3/TRBV12-4; D gene: NA; clone size: NA; CDR3 DNA: TGTGCCAGCAGTTTGTGGCAGGGGACCAACAATGAGCAGTTCTTC; CDR3 protein: CASSLWQGTNNEQFF
J gene: TRBJ1-2; V gene: TRBV7-9; D gene: TRBD1; clone size: NA; CDR3 DNA: TGTGCCAGCTTAAACGACAGGGGGAACTATGGCTACACCTTC; CDR3 protein: CASLNDRGNYGYTF
J gene: TRBJ2-5; V gene: TRBV7-2; D gene: TRBD2; clone size: NA; CDR3 DNA: TGTGCCAGCAGCTTAGCGGCAGCGGGAGGGGGAGAGACCCAGTACTTC; CDR3 protein: CASSLAAAGGGETQYF
J gene: TRBJ2-5; V gene: TRBV2; D gene: NA; clone size: NA; CDR3 DNA: TGTGCCAGCAGCCGGGCGGCTTCCGTCGGAGAGACCCAGTACTTC; CDR3 protein: CASSRAASVGETQYF
J gene: TRBJ1-1; V gene: TRBV6-2/TRBV6-3; D gene: NA; clone size: NA; CDR3 DNA: TGTGCCAGCAGTCCCCAGGCGGGGGGGACTGAAGCTTTCTTT; CDR3 protein: CASSPQAGGTEAFF
J gene: TRBJ2-1; V gene: TRBV3-1; D gene: TRBD2; clone size: NA; CDR3 DNA: TGTGCCAGCAGCCAAGAGGGGACTAGCGGGAGTTCCTACAATGAGCAGTTCTTC; CDR3 protein: CASSQEGTSGSSYNEQFF
J gene: TRBJ1-3; V gene: TRBV12-3/TRBV12-4; D gene: NA; clone size: NA; CDR3 DNA: TGTGCCAGCAGTCTCGGGGAGGGGTTCTCTGGAAACACCATATATTTT; CDR3 protein: CASSLGEGFSGNTIYF
J gene: TRBJ1-1; V gene: TRBV13; D gene: TRBD1; clone size: NA; CDR3 DNA: TGTGCCAGCAGCCTACCCGACAGGGGGCGGACTGAAGCTTTCTTT; CDR3 protein: CASSLPDRGRTEAFF
J gene: TRBJ2-1; V gene: TRBV27; D gene: TRBD2; clone size: NA; CDR3 DNA: TGTGCCAGCAGAACTAGCGGGGGGGCCTATGAGCAGTTCTTC; CDR3 protein: CASRTSGGAYEQFF
J gene: TRBJ1-5; V gene: TRBV30; D gene: NA; clone size: NA; CDR3 DNA: TGTGCCTGGAGTGTAGGCAGGTACGATCAGCCCCAGCATTTT; CDR3 protein: CAWSVGRYDQPQHF
J gene: TRBJ1-2; V gene: TRBV5-8; D gene: TRBD1; clone size: NA; CDR3 DNA: TGTGCCAGCAGCCTGACTTCGGGACAGGGGTCCCGCACCTTC; CDR3 protein: CASSLTSGQGSRTF
J gene: TRBJ1-2; V gene: TRBV29-1; D gene: NA; clone size: NA; CDR3 DNA: TGCAGCGTTCTCAGGGGAAATGACGATGGCTACACCTTC; CDR3 protein: CSVLRGNDDGYTF
J gene: TRBJ2-7; V gene: TRBV19; D gene: NA; clone size: NA; CDR3 DNA: TGTGCCAGTAGTAACGAGATGCCCCACGAGCAGTACTTC; CDR3 protein: CASSNEMPHEQYF
J gene: TRBJ1-6; V gene: TRBV6-2/TRBV6-3; D gene: NA; clone size: NA; CDR3 DNA: TGTGCCAGCAGTTACGCCGGGGGTCGGTCACCCCTCCACTTT; CDR3 protein: CASSYAGGRSPLHF
J gene: TRBJ2-7; V gene: TRBV6-1; D gene: TRBD1; clone size: NA; CDR3 DNA: TGTGCCAGCAGTGAAGTGGGACAGGGATTGTTC; CDR3 protein: CASSEVGQGLF
J gene: TRBJ2-5; V gene: TRBV27; D gene: NA; clone size: NA; CDR3 DNA: TGTGCCAGCAGTAAAACTCAGGGAAGGAAAGAGACCCAGTACTTC; CDR3 protein: CASSKTQGRKETQYF
J gene: TRBJ2-1; V gene: TRBV4-2; D gene: TRBD2; clone size: NA; CDR3 DNA: TGTGCCAGCAGCCTAGATGGGACTATCAATGAGCAGTTCTTC; CDR3 protein: CASSLDGTINEQFF
J gene: TRBJ1-2; V gene: TRBV19; D gene: TRBD1; clone size: NA; CDR3 DNA: TGTGCCAGTAGTATAGGACAGGGGCTTGGCTACACCTTC; CDR3 protein: CASSIGQGLGYTF
J gene: TRBJ2-1; V gene: TRBV3-1; D gene: TRBD1; clone size: NA; CDR3 DNA: TGTGCCAGCAGCCCCGGGACAGGGGGCTACAATGAGCAGTTCTTC; CDR3 protein: CASSPGTGGYNEQFF
J gene: TRBJ2-3; V gene: TRBV20-1; D gene: TRBD2; clone size: NA; CDR3 DNA: TGCAGTGCTCCCCCCACTAGCGGGAGGGCAGATACGCAGTATTTT; CDR3 protein: CSAPPTSGRADTQYF
J gene: TRBJ2-7; V gene: TRBV7-9; D gene: NA; clone size: NA; CDR3 DNA: TGTGCCAGCAGCTTAGAAAGGACGCGCTCCTACGAGCAGTACTTC; CDR3 protein: CASSLERTRSYEQYF
J gene: TRBJ1-5; V gene: TRBV3-1; D gene: NA; clone size: NA; CDR3 DNA: TGTGCCAGCAGCCAAGATCCCAGGGGCAATCAGCCCCAGCATTTT; CDR3 protein: CASSQDPRGNQPQHF
J gene: TRBJ1-1; V gene: TRBV3-1; D gene: NA; clone size: NA; CDR3 DNA: TGTGCCAGCAGCCATGACTACGAAGCTGAAGCTTTCTTT; CDR3 protein: CASSHDYEAEAFF
J gene: TRBJ2-7; V gene: TRBV5-1; D gene: NA; clone size: NA; CDR3 DNA: TGCGCCAGCAGCTTGGGGGCGACAGTCTACGAGCAGTACTTC; CDR3 protein: CASSLGATVYEQYF
J gene: TRBJ1-5; V gene: TRBV28; D gene: TRBD1; clone size: NA; CDR3 DNA: TGTGCCCACCGGACAGGTCAACAGCCCCAGCATTTT; CDR3 protein: CAHRTGQQPQHF
J gene: TRBJ1-3; V gene: TRBV6-2/TRBV6-3; D gene: NA; clone size: NA; CDR3 DNA: TGTGCCAGCAGTTACCGTGGAGGAACTGGAAACACCATATATTTT; CDR3 protein: CASSYRGGTGNTIYF
J gene: TRBJ1-2; V gene: TRBV29-1; D gene: TRBD1; clone size: NA; CDR3 DNA: TGCAGCGTTACGCGGGACAGAGATGGCTACACCTTC; CDR3 protein: CSVTRDRDGYTF
J gene: TRBJ1-3; V gene: TRBV2; D gene: NA; clone size: NA; CDR3 DNA: TGTGCCAGCAGTGAACGGGCAGGCCGAAACACCATATATTTT; CDR3 protein: CASSERAGRNTIYF
J gene: TRBJ1-2; V gene: TRBV29-1; D gene: NA; clone size: once; CDR3 DNA: TGCAGCGCCGTGGACAGAGCTAACTATGGCTACACCTTC; CDR3 protein: CSAVDRANYGYTF
J gene: TRBJ1-1; V gene: TRBV12-3/TRBV12-4; D gene: NA; clone size: NA; CDR3 DNA: TGTGCCAGCAGTTTTAGTCGTGAGGGCACTGAAGCTTTCTTT; CDR3 protein: CASSFSREGTEAFF
J gene: TRBJ2-6; V gene: TRBV12-5; D gene: NA; clone size: NA; CDR3 DNA: TGTGCTAGTGGTTTGCCTACGCCCCAGCCCTCTGGGGCCAACGTCCTGACTTTC; CDR3 protein: CASGLPTPQPSGANVLTF
J gene: TRBJ2-6; V gene: TRBV5-1; D gene: NA; clone size: NA; CDR3 DNA: TGCGCCAGCAGCCCTACAGCGTCTGGGGCCAACGTCCTGACTTTC; CDR3 protein: CASSPTASGANVLTF
J gene: TRBJ2-3; V gene: TRBV14; D gene: TRBD2; clone size: NA; CDR3 DNA: TGTGCCAGCAGCCGAGCGGGGGTTTCAGATACGCAGTATTTT; CDR3 protein: CASSRAGVSDTQYF
J gene: TRBJ1-6; V gene: TRBV28; D gene: NA; clone size: NA; CDR3 DNA: TGTGCCAGCAAGGAGGGGCCCAATTCACCCCTCCACTTT; CDR3 protein: CASKEGPNSPLHF